Sequencing of this TCR beta chain was carried out in a study of blood T cells in healthy people across ages. General study points: Among T cells, TCR beta diversity per million cells dropped roughly linearly as age rose. Samples with more naive T cells showed higher observed beta diversity. Naive CD4+ cell counts and diversity both ran higher in long-lived than in aged donors.

A second about 7 to 12 cycle PCR used barcoded and J-beta primers. The template-switch adaptor, which had 12 random nucleotides, put a tag on each cDNA molecule. Each CDR3 protein gets one entry after TCRdb re-called the 5' RACE reads with MiXCR. Of around 870,000 distinct CDR3 sequences in the sample, more than 25% are singletons; the top ten hold 17%. About this clonotype itself: The antigen is not known.

The length of the CDR3 is 13 residues. V was shortened by 1 base and J by 9 bases, with 10 bases between the two germline ends. Looked up from germline, CDR1 is SGHTA and CDR2 is FQGNSA. Sequencing input: blood. This TCR was recovered from a woman aged 80 or over in good health. The V gene is TRBV7-2, the J gene TRBJ2-1; D unclear. In nucleotides, the CDR3 is TGTGCCAGCAGCTTAGTCCGTGGGCGTGAGCAGTTCTTC. Translation gives CASSLVRGREQFF.